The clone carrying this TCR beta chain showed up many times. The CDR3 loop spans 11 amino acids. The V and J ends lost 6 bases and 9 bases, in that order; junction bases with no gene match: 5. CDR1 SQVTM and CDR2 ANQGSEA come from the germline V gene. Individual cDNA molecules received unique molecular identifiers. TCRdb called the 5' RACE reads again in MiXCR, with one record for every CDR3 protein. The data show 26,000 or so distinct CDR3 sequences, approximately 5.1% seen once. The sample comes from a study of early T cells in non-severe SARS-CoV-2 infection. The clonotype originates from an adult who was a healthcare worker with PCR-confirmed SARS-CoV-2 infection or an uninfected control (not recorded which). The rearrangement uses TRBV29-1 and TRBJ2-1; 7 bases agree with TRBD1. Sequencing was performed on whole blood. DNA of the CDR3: TGCAGCGTCCGCACAGGGGTTGAGCAGTTCTTC. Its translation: CSVRTGVEQFF.